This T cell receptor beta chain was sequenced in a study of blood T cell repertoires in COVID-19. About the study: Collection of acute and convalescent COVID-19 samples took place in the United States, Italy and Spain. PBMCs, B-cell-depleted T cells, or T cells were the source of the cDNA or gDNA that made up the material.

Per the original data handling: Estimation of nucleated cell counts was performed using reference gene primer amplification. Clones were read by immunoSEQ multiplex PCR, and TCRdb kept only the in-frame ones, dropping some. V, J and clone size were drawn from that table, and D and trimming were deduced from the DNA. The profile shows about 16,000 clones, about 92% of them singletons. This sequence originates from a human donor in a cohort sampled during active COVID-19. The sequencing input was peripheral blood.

The CDR3 DNA reads TGTGCCTGGATTTATCCGTGGCAGGGTAGTCACGAGCAGTACTTC. It codes for CAWIYPWQGSHEQYF. The genes are TRBV30 and TRBJ2-7; maybe TRBD1 (5 bases). Germline CDR1 reads GTSNPN; CDR2 reads SVGIG (reference sequence). Between the trimmed V and J ends, which lost 4 bases and 5 bases, there was a span of 21 bases. The CDR3 totals 15 residues.